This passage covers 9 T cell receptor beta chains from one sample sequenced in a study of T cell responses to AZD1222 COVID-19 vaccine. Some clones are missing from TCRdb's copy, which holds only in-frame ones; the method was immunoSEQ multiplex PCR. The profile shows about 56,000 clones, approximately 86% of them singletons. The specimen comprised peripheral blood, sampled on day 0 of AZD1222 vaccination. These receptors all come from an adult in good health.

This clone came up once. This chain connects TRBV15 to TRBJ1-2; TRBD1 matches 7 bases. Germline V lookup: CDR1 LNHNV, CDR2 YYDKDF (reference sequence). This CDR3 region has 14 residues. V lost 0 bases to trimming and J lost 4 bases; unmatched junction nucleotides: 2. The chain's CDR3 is CATSRERDSYGYTF. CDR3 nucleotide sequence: TGTGCCACCAGCAGAGAAAGGGACAGCTATGGCTACACCTTC.

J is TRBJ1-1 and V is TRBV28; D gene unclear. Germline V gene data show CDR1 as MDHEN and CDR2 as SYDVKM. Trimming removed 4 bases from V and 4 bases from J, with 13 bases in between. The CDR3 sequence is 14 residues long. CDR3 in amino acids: CASSSAPRGTEAFF. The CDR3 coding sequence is TGTGCCAGCAGTTCGGCCCCCCGCGGCACTGAAGCTTTCTTT.

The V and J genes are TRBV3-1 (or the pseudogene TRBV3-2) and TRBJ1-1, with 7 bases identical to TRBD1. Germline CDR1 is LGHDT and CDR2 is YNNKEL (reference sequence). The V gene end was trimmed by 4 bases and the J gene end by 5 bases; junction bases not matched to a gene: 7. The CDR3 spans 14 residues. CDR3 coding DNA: TGTGCCAGCAGCCGATGGACAGGAGGGACTGAAGCTTTCTTT. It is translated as CASSRWTGGTEAFF.

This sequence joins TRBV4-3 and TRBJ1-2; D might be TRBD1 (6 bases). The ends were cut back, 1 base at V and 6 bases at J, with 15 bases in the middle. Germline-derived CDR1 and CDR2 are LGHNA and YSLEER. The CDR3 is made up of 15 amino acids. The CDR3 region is CASSQAFGGSNGYTF. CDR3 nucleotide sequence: TGCGCCAGCAGCCAAGCCTTCGGGGGCAGTAATGGCTACACCTTC.

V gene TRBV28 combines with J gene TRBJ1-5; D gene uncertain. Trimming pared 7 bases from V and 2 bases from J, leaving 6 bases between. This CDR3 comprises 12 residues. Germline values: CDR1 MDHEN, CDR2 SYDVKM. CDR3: CASTWGNQPQHF. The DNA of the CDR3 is TGTGCCAGCACCTGGGGCAATCAGCCCCAGCATTTT.

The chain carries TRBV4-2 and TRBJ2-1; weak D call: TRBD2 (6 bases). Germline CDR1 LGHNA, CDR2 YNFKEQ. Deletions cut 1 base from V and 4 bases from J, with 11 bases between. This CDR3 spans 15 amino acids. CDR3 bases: TGTGCCAGCAGCCAAGTCAGCCGGGGGTACAATGAGCAGTTCTTC. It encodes CASSQVSRGYNEQFF.

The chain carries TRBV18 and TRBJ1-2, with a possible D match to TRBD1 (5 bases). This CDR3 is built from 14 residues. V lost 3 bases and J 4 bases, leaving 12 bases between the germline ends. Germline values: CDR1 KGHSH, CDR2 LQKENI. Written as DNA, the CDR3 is TGTGCCAGCTCACCGGGACCGTCACCCTATGGCTACACCTTC. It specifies CASSPGPSPYGYTF.

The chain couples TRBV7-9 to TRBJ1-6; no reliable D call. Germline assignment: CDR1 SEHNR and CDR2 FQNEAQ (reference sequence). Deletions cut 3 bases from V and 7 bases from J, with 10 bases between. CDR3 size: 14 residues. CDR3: CASSFGRSNSPLHF. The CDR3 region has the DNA TGTGCCAGCAGCTTTGGCAGGTCGAATTCACCCCTCCACTTT.

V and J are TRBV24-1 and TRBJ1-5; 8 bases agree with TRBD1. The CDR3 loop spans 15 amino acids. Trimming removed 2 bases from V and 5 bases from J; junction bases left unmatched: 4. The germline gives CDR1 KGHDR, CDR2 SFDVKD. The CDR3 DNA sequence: TGTGCCACCAGTGATTACCGGACAGGGCATCAGCCCCAGCATTTT. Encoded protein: CATSDYRTGHQPQHF.